The clone carrying this TCR beta chain appeared a single time. Seattle-derived patients entered the study during active infection and were followed longitudinally. TCRdb's table, derived via immunoSEQ multiplex PCR, lists solely in-frame clones and lacks some. Among 150,000 to 160,000 clones listed, about 80% were seen once. The data derive from a study of blood T cell repertoires in COVID-19. As for the study in general: Samples came from the United States, Italy and Spain, spanning acute and convalescent COVID-19. T cells, B-cell-depleted T cells, or PBMCs provided the cDNA or gDNA that served as material.

The V end lost 0 bases, the J end lost 6 bases, and 14 bases lay between the germline ends. Germline V gives CDR1 LGHNT, CDR2 FRNRAP. The CDR3 runs to 15 residues. The sequencing input was peripheral blood. This TCR came from a woman aged 60-75 years with COVID-19, enrolled during active disease. V and J are TRBV12-5 and TRBJ1-2; possible D gene TRBD1, 6 bases. This CDR3 reads CASGLVLTDSNGYTF. For the CDR3, the DNA is TGTGCTAGTGGTTTGGTACTAACGGACAGTAATGGCTACACCTTC.